Listed below are T cell receptor beta chains from one sample, sequenced in a study of shared clonotypes between healthy human individuals. The protocol was immunoSEQ multiplex PCR, while the TCRdb copy is restricted to in-frame clones and leaves out a portion. The data show 850,000 to 1,200,000 clones, about 75% seen once. Sequences were obtained from memory CD4+ T cells sorted from blood. Receptors originate from a man aged 18 to 30 in good health. CDR3s include the opening cysteine and the closing phenylalanine or tryptophan. The order of the fields is J gene, CDR3 length, V gene, D gene, clone size, CDR3 DNA, CDR3 protein. D genes are given only for firm matches. For some rows the clone size is stated as once, few or many, or as a class when expanded; others skip it.

J gene: TRBJ2-3
CDR3 length: 18
V gene: TRBV5-1
D gene: TRBD2
clone size: .
CDR3 DNA: TGCGCCAGCAGCCCCTGGACTAGCGGGAGGGCCTGGGCAGATACGCAGTATTTT
CDR3 protein: CASSPWTSGRAWADTQYF

J gene: TRBJ2-4
CDR3 length: 19
V gene: TRBV9
D gene: TRBD2
clone size: .
CDR3 DNA: TGTGCCAGCAGCCCCCAGGGACTAGCGGGAGACGGGGCCAAAAACATTCAGTACTTC
CDR3 protein: CASSPQGLAGDGAKNIQYF

J gene: TRBJ1-2
CDR3 length: 14
V gene: TRBV2
D gene: .
clone size: few
CDR3 DNA: TGTGCCAGCAGTGATCCGGGAGAAGGCTATGGCTACACCTTC
CDR3 protein: CASSDPGEGYGYTF

J gene: TRBJ2-2
CDR3 length: 13
V gene: TRBV29-1
D gene: .
clone size: .
CDR3 DNA: TGCAGCGTTGAACCCCTTACCACCGGGGAGCTGTTTTTT
CDR3 protein: CSVEPLTTGELFF

J gene: TRBJ2-1
CDR3 length: 15
V gene: TRBV7-2
D gene: .
clone size: .
CDR3 DNA: TGTGCCAGCAGCTTGGACGTAAACTCCTACAATGAGCAGTTCTTC
CDR3 protein: CASSLDVNSYNEQFF

J gene: TRBJ1-1
CDR3 length: 14
V gene: TRBV6-6
D gene: .
clone size: .
CDR3 DNA: TGTGCCAGCAGGAGTTCGGGATTCAACACTGAAGCTTTCTTT
CDR3 protein: CASRSSGFNTEAFF

J gene: TRBJ2-1
CDR3 length: 15
V gene: TRBV6-4
D gene: TRBD2
clone size: .
CDR3 DNA: TGTGCCAGCAGTCTAGCGGGAGGATACTACAATGAGCAGTTCTTC
CDR3 protein: CASSLAGGYYNEQFF

J gene: TRBJ2-6
CDR3 length: 16
V gene: TRBV28
D gene: TRBD1
clone size: many
CDR3 DNA: TGTGCCACAAAGGTGACAGGGTACTCTGGGGCCAACGTCCTGACTTTC
CDR3 protein: CATKVTGYSGANVLTF

J gene: TRBJ2-7
CDR3 length: 17
V gene: TRBV2
D gene: .
clone size: .
CDR3 DNA: TGTGCCAGCAGTGAAATTTCTTGGGGGAGAGATTCCTACGAGCAGTACTTC
CDR3 protein: CASSEISWGRDSYEQYF

J gene: TRBJ2-7
CDR3 length: 13
V gene: TRBV2
D gene: .
clone size: few
CDR3 DNA: TGTGCCAGCAGTGATACCGGAGCCTACGAGCAGTACTTC
CDR3 protein: CASSDTGAYEQYF

J gene: TRBJ2-5
CDR3 length: 15
V gene: TRBV5-6
D gene: TRBD1
clone size: .
CDR3 DNA: TGTGCCAGCAGCCAGGGGGAGAGGGGGCAAGAGACCCAGTACTTC
CDR3 protein: CASSQGERGQETQYF

J gene: TRBJ2-3
CDR3 length: 15
V gene: TRBV5-6
D gene: TRBD1
clone size: few
CDR3 DNA: TGTGCCAGCAGCTTGGGGACAGGGGGCGCAGATACGCAGTATTTT
CDR3 protein: CASSLGTGGADTQYF

J gene: TRBJ1-5
CDR3 length: 16
V gene: TRBV27
D gene: TRBD1
clone size: once
CDR3 DNA: TGTGCCAGCAGTTTTAAAGTTGGACAGGGCAATCAGCCCCAGCATTTT
CDR3 protein: CASSFKVGQGNQPQHF

J gene: TRBJ2-5
CDR3 length: 13
V gene: TRBV27
D gene: TRBD2
clone size: .
CDR3 DNA: TGTGCCAGCAGTTTCTCCGGGAGGGAGACCCAGTACTTC
CDR3 protein: CASSFSGRETQYF

J gene: TRBJ2-7
CDR3 length: 15
V gene: TRBV2
D gene: TRBD2
clone size: .
CDR3 DNA: TGTGCCAGTCGCCAACTAGCGGGAGTTGCAGAAGAGCAGTACTTC
CDR3 protein: CASRQLAGVAEEQYF

J gene: TRBJ2-3
CDR3 length: 17
V gene: TRBV11-1
D gene: TRBD1
clone size: .
CDR3 DNA: TGTGCCAGCAGCCTCCCCCCGGCAGGGGGTATCGCAGATACGCAGTATTTT
CDR3 protein: CASSLPPAGGIADTQYF

J gene: TRBJ1-2
CDR3 length: 15
V gene: TRBV10-2
D gene: .
clone size: .
CDR3 DNA: TGCGCCAGCAGTGAAAGAACAGGGTTAGAGTATGGCTACACCTTC
CDR3 protein: CASSERTGLEYGYTF

J gene: TRBJ1-3
CDR3 length: 13
V gene: TRBV30
D gene: .
clone size: .
CDR3 DNA: TGTGCCTGGAAGTATAGTTCTGGAAACACCATATATTTT
CDR3 protein: CAWKYSSGNTIYF

J gene: TRBJ2-7
CDR3 length: 14
V gene: TRBV6-4
D gene: .
clone size: .
CDR3 DNA: TGTGCCAGCAGTGACTCCTCGGAGTCCTACGAGCAGTACTTC
CDR3 protein: CASSDSSESYEQYF

J gene: TRBJ1-1
CDR3 length: 14
V gene: TRBV6-6
D gene: .
clone size: .
CDR3 DNA: TGTGCCAGCAGTTACTTAGGGGGTAACACTGAAGCTTTCTTT
CDR3 protein: CASSYLGGNTEAFF

J gene: TRBJ2-1
CDR3 length: 14
V gene: TRBV2
D gene: .
clone size: .
CDR3 DNA: TGTGCCAGCACTTGGGGGGCCATGATGAATGAGCAGTTCTTC
CDR3 protein: CASTWGAMMNEQFF

J gene: TRBJ1-5
CDR3 length: 16
V gene: TRBV6-1
D gene: .
clone size: .
CDR3 DNA: TGTGCCAGCAGTGGTCGGGCCAGAGATAGTAATCAGCCCCAGCATTTT
CDR3 protein: CASSGRARDSNQPQHF

J gene: TRBJ2-7
CDR3 length: 14
V gene: TRBV6-1
D gene: .
clone size: .
CDR3 DNA: TGTGCCAGCAGTCGTGAACAGAGCTCCTACGAGCAGTACTTC
CDR3 protein: CASSREQSSYEQYF

J gene: TRBJ1-5
CDR3 length: 13
V gene: TRBV6-1
D gene: .
clone size: .
CDR3 DNA: TGTGCCAGCAGTCTGGGGTTAAATCAGCCCCAGCATTTT
CDR3 protein: CASSLGLNQPQHF

J gene: TRBJ1-5
CDR3 length: 13
V gene: TRBV10-2
D gene: .
clone size: .
CDR3 DNA: TGCGCCAGCAGTTGGGACGGAAATCAGCCCCAGCATTTT
CDR3 protein: CASSWDGNQPQHF

J gene: TRBJ1-6
CDR3 length: 15
V gene: TRBV11-2
D gene: TRBD1
clone size: .
CDR3 DNA: TGTGCCAGCAGCTTAGGGCAGGGGGCGGGTACACCCCTCCACTTT
CDR3 protein: CASSLGQGAGTPLHF

J gene: TRBJ1-1
CDR3 length: 15
V gene: TRBV5-4
D gene: TRBD1
clone size: .
CDR3 DNA: TGTGCCAGCAGCTTGGCGGACAGGGTGGGAGCTGAAGCTTTCTTT
CDR3 protein: CASSLADRVGAEAFF

J gene: TRBJ2-1
CDR3 length: 10
V gene: TRBV30
D gene: .
clone size: .
CDR3 DNA: TGTGCCTGGAGTGGCAATGAGCAGTTCTTC
CDR3 protein: CAWSGNEQFF

J gene: TRBJ1-3
CDR3 length: 12
V gene: TRBV11-2
D gene: .
clone size: .
CDR3 DNA: TGTGCCAGCAGCCCGACAGGAAACACCATATATTTT
CDR3 protein: CASSPTGNTIYF

J gene: TRBJ2-7
CDR3 length: 12
V gene: TRBV5-1
D gene: TRBD2
clone size: .
CDR3 DNA: TGCGCCAGCAGCATAAGCGGGGTCGAGCAGTACTTC
CDR3 protein: CASSISGVEQYF

J gene: TRBJ2-7
CDR3 length: 13
V gene: TRBV30
D gene: TRBD2
clone size: .
CDR3 DNA: TGTGCCTGGACATTAGCGGGACCCTACGAGCAGTACTTC
CDR3 protein: CAWTLAGPYEQYF

J gene: TRBJ1-2
CDR3 length: 15
V gene: TRBV5-4
D gene: .
clone size: .
CDR3 DNA: TGTGCCAGCAGCTTGGGAGACAGACTTAACTATGGCTACACCTTC
CDR3 protein: CASSLGDRLNYGYTF

J gene: TRBJ2-7
CDR3 length: 15
V gene: TRBV2
D gene: .
clone size: .
CDR3 DNA: TGTGCCAGCAGTGAAAATCTGGGTGGGGGCTACGAGCAGTACTTC
CDR3 protein: CASSENLGGGYEQYF

J gene: TRBJ2-7
CDR3 length: 12
V gene: TRBV5-1
D gene: .
clone size: .
CDR3 DNA: TGCGCCAGCAGCCAGACTGGTTCCGAGCAGTACTTC
CDR3 protein: CASSQTGSEQYF

J gene: TRBJ2-7
CDR3 length: 17
V gene: TRBV7-2
D gene: .
clone size: .
CDR3 DNA: TGTGCCAGCAGCTTAGATCGTAATAGAGGAAGAACCTACGAGCAGTACTTC
CDR3 protein: CASSLDRNRGRTYEQYF

J gene: TRBJ1-4
CDR3 length: 15
V gene: TRBV28
D gene: TRBD1
clone size: .
CDR3 DNA: TGTGCCAGCAGTACAACCGGGACAGGGGTTGAAAAACTGTTTTTT
CDR3 protein: CASSTTGTGVEKLFF

J gene: TRBJ1-1
CDR3 length: 13
V gene: TRBV6-6
D gene: .
clone size: once
CDR3 DNA: TGTGCCAGCAGTTACGCTGTGAACACTGAAGCTTTCTTT
CDR3 protein: CASSYAVNTEAFF

J gene: TRBJ2-3
CDR3 length: 16
V gene: TRBV7-2
D gene: TRBD2
clone size: .
CDR3 DNA: TGTGCCAGCAGCTTATCGTCTAGCGGAATTACAGATACGCAGTATTTT
CDR3 protein: CASSLSSSGITDTQYF

J gene: TRBJ1-6
CDR3 length: 13
V gene: TRBV6-6
D gene: TRBD1
clone size: .
CDR3 DNA: TGTGCCAGCAGTGTTGGGGACAGTTCACCCCTCCACTTT
CDR3 protein: CASSVGDSSPLHF

J gene: TRBJ2-5
CDR3 length: 16
V gene: TRBV12-2
D gene: .
clone size: .
CDR3 DNA: TGTGCAAGTCGCTTAGCCGAGGACAGGGGAGGGGAGACCCAGTACTTC
CDR3 protein: CASRLAEDRGGETQYF

J gene: TRBJ2-1
CDR3 length: 12
V gene: TRBV7-2
D gene: .
clone size: once
CDR3 DNA: TGTGCCAGCAGCTTCAGGGGTAATGAGCAGTTCTTC
CDR3 protein: CASSFRGNEQFF

J gene: TRBJ2-2
CDR3 length: 16
V gene: TRBV7-2
D gene: .
clone size: .
CDR3 DNA: TGTGCCAGCAGTCCCCAGCCACCTCGGGACACCGGGGAGCTGTTTTTT
CDR3 protein: CASSPQPPRDTGELFF

J gene: TRBJ2-2
CDR3 length: 15
V gene: TRBV28
D gene: TRBD1
clone size: .
CDR3 DNA: TGTGCCAGCAGTTTTGGGACAGGGAGCACCGGGGAGCTGTTTTTT
CDR3 protein: CASSFGTGSTGELFF

J gene: TRBJ1-3
CDR3 length: 16
V gene: TRBV6-1
D gene: TRBD1
clone size: .
CDR3 DNA: TGTGCCAGCAGTGAAAACAGGGGGACCTCTGGAAACACCATATATTTT
CDR3 protein: CASSENRGTSGNTIYF

J gene: TRBJ2-2
CDR3 length: 11
V gene: TRBV5-1
D gene: .
clone size: .
CDR3 DNA: TGCGCCAGCAGCCCTCGTGGTGGGCTGTTTTTT
CDR3 protein: CASSPRGGLFF

J gene: TRBJ2-5
CDR3 length: 15
V gene: TRBV18
D gene: TRBD2
clone size: .
CDR3 DNA: TGTGCCAGCTCACCGCTAGCGGGGGGACAAGAGACCCAGTACTTC
CDR3 protein: CASSPLAGGQETQYF